This T cell receptor (gamma chain) is from a study of gamma delta lymphoproliferative disorders and STAT genes (dated by TCRdb to the late 2010s). Background for the entire study: The LymphoTrack Dx TCRG Assay was used to prepare gamma-chain libraries from at least 50 ng of genomic DNA. Because no corresponding Invivoscribe delta assay was available, delta-chain libraries were prepared according to the EuroClonality-NGS working group standard operating procedure. Within a larger immunophenotypic and STAT-mutation study, TCR gamma and delta CDR3 repertoires were profiled by deep sequencing in Tgammadelta lymphoproliferative disease patients and healthy controls. To confirm results, a couple of gamma-chain samples and all delta-chain samples were sequenced twice. Overall results and qualifications from the work: In whole-repertoire clustering, patient gamma repertoires grouped separately from healthy controls, whereas delta repertoires showed no separation between groups. Control T cells were likely spread across varied maturation stages, whereas leukemic cells were skewed toward terminal effectors, which potentially limits comparisons between patients and controls. Nearly all major patient gamma and delta clonotypes were public, shared with at least one healthy donor; only a couple of gamma clonotypes were private to disease. The authors pointed out that NGS specificity may be lower at low frequencies, so whether leukemic clones are public or private needs to be confirmed.

In both library preparation methods, multiplex PCR was run with primers aimed at the conserved V and J regions of the TCR genes. The amplicons were purified, pooled and then sequenced on an Illumina MiSeq platform. In the paper's pipeline: V(D)J alignment, clonotype assembly and translation were done with MiXCR, while functionality assessment and CDR3 repertoire analyses were done with VDJtools. The IMGT definition of CDR3 was applied, and only productive sequences using functional genes were analyzed, with ORF genes and pseudogenes left out. Identical amino acid CDR3s of major clonotypes (frequency >=5%) were searched for across all patients and controls using a custom Python script. To compare clonotype frequencies between patients and controls, a one-sided non-parametric Wilcoxon test was applied. TCRdb recomputed clones from the public reads with CATT; identical DNA rows were then combined. The V and J calls were determined by TCRdb, not by the authors. The sample profile shows 5,100 or so gamma-chain clones; 6% to 9% of them were found once. Less than 3.5% of the sample is held by the ten biggest clonotypes.

For both patients and controls, peripheral blood mononuclear cells were isolated, and the genomic DNA from these cells was used for TCR sequencing. The control group, matched to the patients for age and sex, consisted of around 23 healthy adult blood donors (12 males and some 11 females) with a median age of nearly 65 years. Including the terminal cysteine and phenylalanine, the CDR3 comprises 16 residues. The entry retains the CDR3 DNA only, 48 bases that are in frame from base 1. Germline trimming amounts to 8 bases on V and 6 bases on J, with 20 as the count of junction bases outside the gene matches. Judged by its sample share, this clone qualifies as medium-sized (0.01 to 0.1%). Its antigen remains unidentified. No per-base quality is available; no much larger clone lies one base away.

Rearrangement joined TRGV10 to TRGJ1 or TRGJ2. No J gene was available from TCRdb, and it was assigned here by a germline match of the DNA. TRGV10 is recorded as an ORF, its role being uncertain. Sequences were obtained from blood. The clonotype comes from a human donor in good health. The CDR3 protein is CAAWDYLWDGGYKKLF. The nucleotides are TGTGCTGCGTGGGATTATTTGTGGGACGGTGGTTATAAGAAACTCTTT.